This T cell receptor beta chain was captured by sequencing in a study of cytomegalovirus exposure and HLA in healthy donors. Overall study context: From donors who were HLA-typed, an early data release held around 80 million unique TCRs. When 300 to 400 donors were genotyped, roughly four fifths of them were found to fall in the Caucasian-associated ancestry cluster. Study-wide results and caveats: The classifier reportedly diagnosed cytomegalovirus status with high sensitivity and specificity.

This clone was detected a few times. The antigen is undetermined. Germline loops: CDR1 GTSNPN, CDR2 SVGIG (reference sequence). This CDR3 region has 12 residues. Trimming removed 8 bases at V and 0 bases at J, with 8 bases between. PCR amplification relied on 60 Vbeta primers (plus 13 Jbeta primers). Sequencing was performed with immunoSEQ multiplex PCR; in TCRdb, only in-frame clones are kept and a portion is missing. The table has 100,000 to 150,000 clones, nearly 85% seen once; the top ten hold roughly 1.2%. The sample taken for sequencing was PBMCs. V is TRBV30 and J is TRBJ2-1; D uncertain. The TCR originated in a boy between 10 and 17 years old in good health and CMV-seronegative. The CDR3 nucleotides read TGTGCCCAGGAAAGCTCCTACAATGAGCAGTTCTTC. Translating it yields CAQESSYNEQFF.